This T cell receptor beta chain derives from a study of CD4 T cells in relation to SARS-CoV-2 and coronaviruses. In the study overall: PBMCs were cultured with antigen for over nine days before TCR beta sequencing.

Trimming stripped 0 bases from V and 2 bases from J, with 10 bases between. The CDR3 is 15 residues long. In germline, CDR1 is SGDLS, CDR2 YYNGEE. Before the COVID-19 pandemic, during about 2011-2018, CD4+ T cells were taken from unexposed donors. Isolation of CD4+ T cells took place after nine to ten days in culture. As cell numbers allowed, unexposed-donor CD4+ T cells faced SARS-CoV-2 S/N and four cold-coronavirus spikes. Each well had 2 million or so PBMCs in approximately 5% human AB serum with IL-2. Details on this clone: Its antigen remains unknown.

Study-wide findings and caveats: In approximately 70% of donors, memory CD4+ clonotypes crossrecognized SARS-CoV-2 and at least one common cold coronavirus spike.

Clones were read by immunoSEQ multiplex PCR, and TCRdb kept only the in-frame ones, dropping some. The table has just over 25,000 clones, roughly four fifths seen once. The sequencing sample was made of CD4+ T cells from PBMCs, cultured in vitro. The chain combines TRBV9 with TRBJ2-3; D is possibly TRBD2 (6 bases). The sequence was obtained from a human donor in good health. The CDR3 nucleotides are TGTGCCAGCAGCGTAGCCGGGAGCTTCACAGATACGCAGTATTTT. This translates into CASSVAGSFTDTQYF.